This T cell receptor beta chain was identified in a study of OX40 agonist ivuxolimab in advanced cancers. With regard to the full study: Ivuxolimab, which targeted the costimulatory receptor OX40 (CD134), was an agonistic, fully human IgG2 monoclonal antibody. Intravenous ivuxolimab was administered to patients every 2 weeks at six dose levels: 0.01, 0.1, 0.3, 1.5, 3 and 10 mg/kg. Of the roughly 54 patients in dose escalation, about 20 had hepatocellular carcinoma, some 15 had melanoma, 9 had renal cell carcinoma and 9 had head and neck cancer. The dose-escalation cohort was about 83% male with a mean age of 60 years, ranging from roughly 20 to 80. Prior anti-PD-1, anti-PD-L1 or anti-CTLA-4 therapy was permitted, and approximately 40% of dose-escalation patients had received checkpoint inhibitors. Partial responses occurred in three dose-escalation patients, of whom one had hepatocellular carcinoma and two had cutaneous melanoma. Peripheral TCRbeta sequencing was intended to test whether TCR sequence diversity was altered and clonal T-cell expansion was caused by ivuxolimab. The paper covers the monotherapy dose-escalation part of the phase I ivuxolimab trial, which included N of about 50 patients. Broader findings and caveats from the paper: Partial responders in the 0.1-3.0 mg/kg groups had among the lowest normalized peripheral clonal expansion, especially among CD8+ T cells. Low levels of normalized T-cell clonal expansion were also seen in some nonresponding patients. After ivuxolimab, more expanded clones were found on average in CD8+ T cells than in CD4+ T cells. At doses of 0.1 to 3.0 mg/kg, clonal expansion of both CD4+ and CD8+ blood T cells was observed from baseline to week 6. Which antigens the clonally expanded peripheral T cells were specific for was not determined.

Sequences MNHNS (CDR1) and SASEGT (CDR2) are obtained from the germline V gene. Including cysteine and phenylalanine, the CDR3 has 14 amino acids. The only DNA kept is the CDR3, 42 bases in frame from the first base. V loses 0 bases of germline sequence and J loses 7 bases, and the interval between the two ends is 10 bases. Worth noting for this clone: The specificity of this receptor is unknown. Per-base qualities were not stored, and no clone one base away is much larger.

Patients with a history of autoimmune disease or receiving systemic immunosuppression were excluded from the trial. Peripheral blood for TCR sequencing was collected from all dose cohorts at baseline, on cycle 4 day 1, and on cycle 7 day 1. The samples were drawn from a first-in-human, open-label, multicenter phase I dose-escalation trial of ivuxolimab. The trial enrolled adults with locally advanced or metastatic head and neck squamous cell, hepatocellular, melanoma or renal cell carcinoma. Before TCR sequencing, CD4+ T cells and CD8+ T cells were sorted from peripheral blood as separate populations. Genomic DNA was isolated from the sorted cells so that the TCRbeta CDR3 region could be sequenced. The immunoSEQ Assay was used for sequencing of TCRbeta CDR3 regions. TCRdb stores this immuneACCESS table with in-frame sequences only. Part of the clones is absent; in the studies checked, under half of the shortfall reflects unresolved V genes, and no reason is known for the rest. The sample table records 90,000 to 100,000 clones; around nine tenths of these occur just once. The leading ten clones occupy over 0.65% of the sample.

This chain is built from TRBV6-1 and TRBJ1-5; the D gene cannot be resolved reliably. The origin of this receptor is an adult with an advanced solid tumor such as melanoma, head and neck, liver or kidney cancer. Sequenced here: CD4+ or CD8+ T cells sorted from blood, sampled in a trial of the OX40 agonist ivuxolimab. The DNA is as follows: TGTGCCAGCAGTGAAGCCTCTCGGGCCCAGCCCCAGCATTTT. It translates as CASSEASRAQPQHF.